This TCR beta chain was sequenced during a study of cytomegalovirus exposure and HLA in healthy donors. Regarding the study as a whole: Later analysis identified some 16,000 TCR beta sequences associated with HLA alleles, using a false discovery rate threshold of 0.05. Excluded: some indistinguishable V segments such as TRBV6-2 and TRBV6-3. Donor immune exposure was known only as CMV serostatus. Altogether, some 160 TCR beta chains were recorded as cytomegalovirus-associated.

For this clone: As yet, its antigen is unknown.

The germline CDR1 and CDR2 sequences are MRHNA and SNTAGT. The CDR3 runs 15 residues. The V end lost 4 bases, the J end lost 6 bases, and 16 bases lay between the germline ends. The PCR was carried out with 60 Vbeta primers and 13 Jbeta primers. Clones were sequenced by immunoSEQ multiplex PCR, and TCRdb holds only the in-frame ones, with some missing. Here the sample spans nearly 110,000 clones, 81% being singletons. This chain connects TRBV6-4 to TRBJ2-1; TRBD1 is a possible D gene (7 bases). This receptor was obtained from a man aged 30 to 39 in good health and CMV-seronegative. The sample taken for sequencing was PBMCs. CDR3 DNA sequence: TGTGCCAGCAGTGTGGAGCCAGGGGGAGGCAATGAGCAGTTCTTC. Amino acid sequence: CASSVEPGGGNEQFF.